This T cell receptor beta chain was found in a study of blood T cell repertoires in COVID-19. About the research overall: Sites across the United States, Italy and Spain contributed samples from acute and convalescent COVID-19.

The V and J ends lost 0 bases and 0 bases respectively, with 12 bases between them. This CDR3 is built from 16 residues. Looked up from germline, CDR1 is ENHRY and CDR2 is SYGVKD. For recovered donors of Cohort 3, there were two negative PCRs, clearance, or symptom resolution. Source study methods: Quantification of nucleated cells was approximated via reference gene primer amplification. Assay used: immunoSEQ multiplex PCR; TCRdb lists only in-frame clones, some missing. That table is the source of V, J and clone size, and D and trimming were worked out from the DNA. The sample includes 190,000 or so clones, about 84% of them seen just once.

The chain has TRBV10-3 and TRBJ2-7; possible D gene TRBD2, 5 bases. Sequenced input: PBMCs or T cells enriched from blood (not recorded which). The TCR comes from a woman aged 25-40 years who had recovered from COVID-19. CDR3: CAISESDSVSSYEQYF. Written as DNA, the CDR3 is TGTGCCATCAGTGAGTCGGATAGCGTTAGCTCCTACGAGCAGTACTTC.